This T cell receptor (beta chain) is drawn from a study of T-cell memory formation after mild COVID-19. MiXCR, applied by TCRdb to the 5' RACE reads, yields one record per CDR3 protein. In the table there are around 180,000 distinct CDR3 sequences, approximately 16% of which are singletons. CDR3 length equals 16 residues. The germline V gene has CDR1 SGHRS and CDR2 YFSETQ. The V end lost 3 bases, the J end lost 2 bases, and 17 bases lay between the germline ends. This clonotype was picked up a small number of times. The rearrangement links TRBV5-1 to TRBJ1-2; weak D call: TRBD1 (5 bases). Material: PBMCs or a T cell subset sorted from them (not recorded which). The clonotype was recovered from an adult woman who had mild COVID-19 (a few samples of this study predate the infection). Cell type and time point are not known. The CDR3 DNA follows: TGCGCCAGCAGCTGGGGGACCGGGACGGTGAACTATGGCTACACCTTC. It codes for CASSWGTGTVNYGYTF.